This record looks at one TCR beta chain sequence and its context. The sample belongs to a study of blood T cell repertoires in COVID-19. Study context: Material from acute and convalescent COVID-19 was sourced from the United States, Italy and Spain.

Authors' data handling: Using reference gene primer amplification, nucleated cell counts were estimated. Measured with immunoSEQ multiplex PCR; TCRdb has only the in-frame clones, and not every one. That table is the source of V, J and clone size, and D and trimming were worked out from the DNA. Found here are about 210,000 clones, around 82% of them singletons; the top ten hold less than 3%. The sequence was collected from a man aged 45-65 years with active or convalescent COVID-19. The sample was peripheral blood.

The CDR3 DNA follows: TGTGCCACCAGCAGAGATGGTTTGGGGCCGGAGCAGCCCCAGCATTTT. Translation gives CATSRDGLGPEQPQHF. The chain joins TRBV15 to TRBJ1-5, with D possibly TRBD1 on 5 matching bases. Germline V gene lookup returns CDR1 LNHNV and CDR2 YYDKDF (reference sequence). This CDR3 comprises 16 residues. V was pared by 0 bases and J by 7 bases, with 16 bases between.